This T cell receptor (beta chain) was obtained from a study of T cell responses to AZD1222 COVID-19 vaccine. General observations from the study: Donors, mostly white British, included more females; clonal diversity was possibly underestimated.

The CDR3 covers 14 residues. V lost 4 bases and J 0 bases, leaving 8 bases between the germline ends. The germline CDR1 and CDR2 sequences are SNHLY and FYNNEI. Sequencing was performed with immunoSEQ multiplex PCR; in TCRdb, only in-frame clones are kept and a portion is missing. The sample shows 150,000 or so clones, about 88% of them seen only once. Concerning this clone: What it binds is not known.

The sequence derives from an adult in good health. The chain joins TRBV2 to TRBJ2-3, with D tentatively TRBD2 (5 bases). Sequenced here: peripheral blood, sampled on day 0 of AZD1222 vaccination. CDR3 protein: CASSGETSTDTQYF. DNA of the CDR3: TGTGCCAGCAGTGGGGAGACTAGCACAGATACGCAGTATTTT.